Each of the 17 T cell receptor beta chains below was sequenced from the same sample in a study of cytomegalovirus exposure and HLA in healthy donors (dated by TCRdb to 2016 to 2017). Libraries were prepared through the immunoSEQ multiplex PCR assay. A mixture of 60 forward primers for TCR Vbeta segments and 13 reverse primers for TCR Jbeta segments was used in the multiplex PCR. This immuneACCESS table, as held by TCRdb, lists in-frame sequences with V and J called but not all clones. Of the missing ones, under half trace to an unresolved V gene in checked studies; the others have no known cause. This sample is represented by some 160,000 clones; roughly a tenth of them were singletons. The leading ten clones occupy over 1.5% of the sample. Sample: PBMCs. All receptors come from a male donor in good health and CMV-seronegative.

This clone was recorded a few times. The chain carries TRBV19 and TRBJ2-1; no firm D call. Deletions cut 10 bases from V and 1 base from J, with 5 bases between. Looked up from germline, CDR1 is LNHDA and CDR2 is SQIVND (reference sequence). The CDR3 has 11 amino acids. The CDR3 spells CATQSYNEQFF. CDR3 DNA: TGTGCCACCCAGTCCTACAATGAGCAGTTCTTC.

This clone has only a few counts. This chain joins TRBV4-1 and TRBJ1-4; D perhaps matches TRBD1 (5 bases). This CDR3 is built from 17 residues. V was cut by 4 bases and J by 2 bases, with 17 bases left in between. CDR1 MGHRA and CDR2 YSYEKL come from the germline V gene. CDR3 sequence reads: CASSRTPGGPTNEKLFF. The CDR3 DNA reads TGCGCCAGCAGCCGAACTCCGGGGGGTCCCACTAATGAAAAACTGTTTTTT.

The CDR3 reads CATSRGDRDHEQYF. The CDR3 DNA follows: TGTGCCACCAGCAGAGGAGACAGGGACCACGAGCAGTACTTC. The chain combines TRBV15 with TRBJ2-7, with TRBD1 matching over 7 bases. The CDR3 is 14 residues long. Germline CDR1 LNHNV, CDR2 YYDKDF (reference sequence). Losses at the gene ends were 1 base for V and 5 bases for J; bases not matched to a gene: 5. Together with reference TRBV15 and TRBJ2-7, the CDR3 gives the full variable domain: DAMVIQNPRYQVTQFGKPVTLSCSQTLNHNVMYWYQQKSSQAPKLLFHYYDKDFNNEADTPDNFQSRRPNTSFCFLDIRSPGLGDTAMYLCATSRGDRDHEQYFGPGTRLTVT.

The chain couples TRBV5-6 to TRBJ1-1; maybe TRBD1 (5 bases). Germline V gives CDR1 SGHDT, CDR2 YYEEEE. Trimming shortened V by 7 bases and J by 3 bases, and 7 bases separated the two germline ends. There are 11 residues in the CDR3. The CDR3 coding sequence is TGTGCCAGCGGGGCCGACACTGAAGCTTTCTTT. It is translated as CASGADTEAFF.

This clone was picked up a small number of times. The J gene is TRBJ2-7, the V gene TRBV7-2; perhaps TRBD2 as D (5 bases). Germline CDR1 SGHTA, CDR2 FQGNSA. Between the trimmed V and J ends, which lost 1 base and 4 bases, there was a span of 14 bases. This CDR3 is built from 15 residues. The CDR3: CASSLDGLRTYEQYF. The CDR3 DNA is TGTGCCAGCAGCTTAGATGGACTGAGGACTTACGAGCAGTACTTC.

V usage is TRBV29-1 and J usage is TRBJ2-1, with D tentatively TRBD2 (7 bases). The CDR3 extends over 15 amino acids. Germline V gene data show CDR1 as SQVTM and CDR2 as ANQGSEA. Trimming took 0 bases from V and 4 from J, leaving 13 bases between them. The CDR3 region is CSVEDWGGEYNEQFF. CDR3 in DNA: TGCAGCGTTGAAGATTGGGGGGGCGAGTACAATGAGCAGTTCTTC.

In its sample, this clone was seen a few times. V and J are TRBV28 and TRBJ2-3; TRBD1 matches at 9 bases. This CDR3 has 16 residues. The J segment lost 1 base and the V segment lost 4 bases, leaving 6 bases of the junction unmatched. Germline CDR1 reads MDHEN; CDR2 reads SYDVKM. The CDR3 DNA reads TGTGCCAGCAGTTCAGCCGGGACAGGGCGCACAGATACGCAGTATTTT. Amino acid sequence: CASSSAGTGRTDTQYF.

This clone came up a few times. The chain employs TRBV5-1 and TRBJ2-3; 7 bases agree with TRBD2. Unmatched junction bases numbered 10, after V lost 6 bases and J lost 3 bases. Germline V gene lookup returns CDR1 SGHRS and CDR2 YFSETQ. This CDR3 is 15 amino acids long. CDR3 sequence (DNA): TGCGCCAGCAATGCGCTGCCCGGGAGGACAGATACGCAGTATTTT. Protein product: CASNALPGRTDTQYF. Based on the CDR3 plus reference TRBV5-1 and TRBJ2-3, the full variable domain is KAGVTQTPRYLIKTRGQQVTLSCSPISGHRSVSWYQQTPGQGLQFLFEYFSETQRNKGNFPGRFSGRQFSNSRSEMNVSTLELGDSALYLCASNALPGRTDTQYFGPGTRLTVL.

The chain carries TRBV27 and TRBJ2-7; the match to TRBD1 covers 9 bases. This CDR3 contains 16 residues. From germline, CDR1 is MNHEY and CDR2 SMNVEV (reference sequence). The J segment lost 4 bases and the V segment lost 3 bases, leaving 10 bases of the junction unmatched. As DNA, the CDR3 is TGTGCCAGCAGTTTCTCGGCCGGGACAGGGAGGTACGAGCAGTACTTC. Protein: CASSFSAGTGRYEQYF.

This clone showed up just a few times. The chain employs TRBV5-8 and TRBJ2-1, with D possibly being TRBD2 (5 bases). CDR3 length: 13 amino acids. Trimming pared 3 bases from V and 6 bases from J, leaving 10 bases between. Germline V gene data show CDR1 as SGHTS and CDR2 as YDEGEE. The CDR3 nucleotides read TGTGCCAGCAGCTACGGACTCGCCAATGAGCAGTTCTTC. Protein sequence: CASSYGLANEQFF.

There are a few counts of this clone. This chain uses TRBV15 with TRBJ2-3; 16 bases line up with TRBD2. Germline-derived CDR1 and CDR2 are LNHNV and YYDKDF (reference sequence). The junction had 0 bases not matched to a gene; V was cut back by 5 bases and J by 4 bases. CDR3 length equals 15 residues. CDR3 DNA sequence: TGTGCCACCAGCGGGACTAGCGGGAGGGCAGATACGCAGTATTTT. It codes for CATSGTSGRADTQYF.

The chain is built from TRBV2 and TRBJ1-4; D gene ambiguous. CDR3 length: 14 amino acids. Germline lookup yields CDR1 SNHLY and CDR2 FYNNEI. V was trimmed by 2 bases and J by 0 bases, leaving 4 bases between them. CDR3 protein: CASSELATNEKLFF. The CDR3 DNA is TGTGCCAGCAGTGAACTAGCAACTAATGAAAAACTGTTTTTT.

This clone has only a few counts. This chain links TRBV5-1 with TRBJ2-5; the D gene is possibly TRBD2 (6 bases). In germline, CDR1 is SGHRS, CDR2 YFSETQ. Trimming removed 5 bases from V and 5 bases from J, with 10 bases in between. The CDR3 is 12 amino acids. The DNA of the CDR3 is TGCGCCAGCAGTCCGGCGGGGGAGACCCAGTACTTC. This encodes CASSPAGETQYF.

This clone was observed a few times. The chain has TRBV29-1 and TRBJ2-2, with D unclear. The CDR3 totals 14 residues. CDR1 and CDR2 from the germline V gene are SQVTM and ANQGSEA. Trimming took 4 bases from V and 0 from J, leaving 9 bases between them. The CDR3 bases are TGCAGCGTTGTGACTGCCGCGAACACCGGGGAGCTGTTTTTT. It encodes CSVVTAANTGELFF.

The CDR3 here is CASSLVSDYGYTF. In nucleotides, the CDR3 is TGTGCCAGCAGCTTGGTGTCGGACTATGGCTACACCTTC. The V gene is TRBV5-4, the J gene TRBJ1-2; D remains unclear. This CDR3 contains 13 residues. Germline lookup yields CDR1 SGHNT and CDR2 YYREEE (reference sequence). V was shortened by 0 bases and J by 3 bases, with 6 bases between the two germline ends.

The rearrangement joins TRBV19 to TRBJ1-4; possibly TRBD1 for D (5 bases). CDR3 length equals 14 residues. V shed 5 bases and J shed 5 bases, with 12 bases lying between them. Germline V gene lookup returns CDR1 LNHDA and CDR2 SQIVND (reference sequence). The CDR3 DNA reads as TGTGCCAGTAGTCTACGGGGGACGAATGAAAAACTGTTTTTT. Its protein product is CASSLRGTNEKLFF. Full variable domain (rest looked up from reference TRBV19 and TRBJ1-4): DGGITQSPKYLFRKEGQNVTLSCEQNLNHDAMYWYRQDPGQGLRLIYYSQIVNDFQKGDIAEGYSVSREKKESFPLTVTSAQKNPTAFYLCASSLRGTNEKLFFGSGTQLSVL.

This clone was counted a few times. The rearrangement uses TRBV28 and TRBJ1-2; TRBD1 aligns across 9 bases. Trimming removed 2 bases from V and 6 bases from J; junction bases left unmatched: 10. The CDR3 contains 16 residues. Per the germline V gene, CDR1 is MDHEN and CDR2 is SYDVKM. The CDR3 reads CASSLAGTGRRDGYTF. The CDR3 coding sequence is TGTGCCAGCAGTTTAGCCGGGACAGGGAGAAGGGATGGCTACACCTTC.